This T cell receptor beta chain was captured by sequencing in a study of shared clonotypes between healthy human individuals. The CDR3 runs to 14 residues. Germline CDR1 and CDR2: SGHRS and YFSETQ. Losses at the gene ends were 4 bases for V and 4 bases for J; bases not matched to a gene: 5. Genomic DNA from each subset was divided evenly over several immunoSEQ plates. The assay was immunoSEQ multiplex PCR, and TCRdb's table has in-frame clones only and misses some. This sample yields over a million clones, of which approximately 78% are seen a single time; roughly 0.61% belongs to the top ten. This clone was seen more than once but under ten times.

This chain joins TRBV5-1 and TRBJ1-2; 9 positions match TRBD1. Sequenced: memory CD4+ T cells from PBMCs. The subset: CD45RA-negative fraction. The sequence came from a man aged 18 to 30 in good health. Some clones in this sample may be carry-over from other donors' samples. The CDR3 DNA follows: TGCGCCAGCAGCCAACAGGGGGCCGGCTATGGCTACACCTTC. Translating gives CASSQQGAGYGYTF.